This TCR beta chain came from a study of regulatory T cells in long-lasting Graves disease (dated by TCRdb to about 2021). About the investigation overall: Newly diagnosed Graves' disease patients had taken antithyroid drugs for less than 3 months. The study was conducted in China and was registered as a clinical trial. A total of around 35 samples were covered by TCR sequencing, comprising around 13 persistent and around 20 newly diagnosed Graves' disease patients. Peripheral blood TCR sequencing and RNA sequencing compared persistent Graves' disease patients with newly diagnosed Graves' disease patients. The research as a whole found: A larger number of public clonotypes was shared among persistent patients (more than 2,500) than among newly diagnosed patients (around 880). Because the primary lesion, thyroid tissue, could not be accessed, the study looked at peripheral blood alone. As a limitation, the authors acknowledged that the small sample size may reduce accuracy. Sequencing and analysis were restricted to the TCR beta chain. Persistent Graves' disease patients showed lower TCR Shannon entropy and fewer highly expanded clones than newly diagnosed patients, suggesting clonal expansion. TRBV28, TRBJ1-2 and TRBJ2-5 were preferentially used in persistent disease, while TRBV20-1 and TRBJ2-1 were favored in newly diagnosed disease.

From the germline V gene (reference sequence), CDR1 is WNHNN and CDR2 is SYGVQD. The CDR3 runs 14 residues from the cysteine to the phenylalanine. The retained sequence is limited to the CDR3, 42 bases, with the frame set at the first base. V sheds 6 bases and J sheds 1 base, leaving 11 bases between their ends. The protocol used for the library was multiplex PCR. Sequencing was carried out with an Illumina HiSeq 4000. TCR beta libraries were built with iRepertoire HTBI primers and Arm-PCR amplification of CDR3 regions. Gel purification was performed on PCR products prior to sequencing. As for the original processing: A total of roughly 67 TRBV and 14 TRBJ segments were identified across samples and were used for gene usage analysis of CDR3 amino acid clonotypes. COPE and FqMerger were used to merge filtered high-quality paired reads into contigs. BLAST was used to align contigs to IMGT TRBV, TRBD and TRBJ reference genes, and CDR3 was defined according to IMGT. Any clonotype with a frequency above 0.1% was classified as a highly expanded clone. Repertoire diversity was measured by Shannon entropy, and V-J evenness by the Gini coefficient. Public clonotypes were defined as clonotypes shared by more than one individual. TCRdb passed the public sequencing reads through fastp at Q25 and MiXCR, retaining productive beta sequences. CDR3 protein sequences are deduplicated, and each keeps its most common genes and DNA. TCRdb, not the original authors, processed these V and J calls. The sample data list hundreds of thousands of distinct CDR3 sequences, and around 15% of these were observed just once. The top ten hold around 27% of the sample.

This clonotype was counted ten times or more. Its cognate antigen has yet to be identified. No clone much larger than this one lies a single base away; base qualities are absent. The sample's time point label is to be understood as: newly diagnosed GD, antithyroid drugs for less than 3 months. RNA was extracted from PBMCs in TRIzol for both TCR sequencing and RNA sequencing. The diagnosis of Graves' disease followed American Thyroid Association guidelines. The patients came from an endocrinology department in Xi'an, China. Each patient gave about 9.1 milliliters of peripheral blood, collected in an EDTA anticoagulant tube. Ficoll Paque Plus density gradient separation was used to isolate PBMCs, and no additional T cell sorting was done. RNA quality was checked with an Agilent 2100 Bioanalyzer and agarose gel, and concentration with a NanoDrop 2000. The same data also contributed to another study, on T cells in Graves' hyperthyroidism and ophthalmopathy. The second investigation adds: Stable Graves' hyperthyroidism was defined as no progression to ophthalmopathy during 18 months of follow-up. Hyperthyroidism patients were newly diagnosed, had a disease duration of under 2 months, and were aged 18 to 65 years. The study excluded patients with uncontrolled infections, other autoimmune diseases, pregnancy or lactation. Clinical symptoms, serum thyroxine and TRAb, thyroid ultrasound, and orbital computed tomography formed the basis for the diagnoses. For the first round of RT-PCR on the TCR CDR3, the HTBI primer set was used together with the Qiagen OneStep RT-PCR kit. Most expanded thyroid clonotypes (frequency above 0.001) were also detected in blood, suggesting blood repertoires may reflect thyroid immune responses. A model built on a 13 V-J signature distinguished ophthalmopathy from stable hyperthyroidism, reaching roughly 88% sensitivity and about 81% specificity in cross-validation and 80%/75% in testing. In validation, the model predicted progression to ophthalmopathy a median of about 5.9 months before onset, with roughly 71% sensitivity and nearly 75% specificity. To identify TCR V-J signatures that set the groups apart, the researchers used a discovery cohort of more than 95 patients, made up of 40 to 45 with Graves' ophthalmopathy and about 59 with stable Graves' hyperthyroidism. Prospective prediction of ophthalmopathy was tested in an independent validation cohort consisting of 18 to 20 hyperthyroidism patients and some 15 patients who later progressed to ophthalmopathy. The approximately 98 discovery patients were randomly divided into training and test sets at a 7:3 ratio. In more than 5 Graves' hyperthyroidism patients, the study also compared T-cell repertoires from thyroid tissue with T-cell repertoires from blood. After sampling, hyperthyroidism patients received methimazole starting at 30 mg daily, and ophthalmopathy patients received high-dose intravenous methylprednisolone. The libraries were constructed in a second round of multiplex PCR and then size-selected and purified. Paired-end sequencing of the libraries was performed with 100 bp reads on an Illumina HiSeq2000. Raw data were processed with SOAPnuke, discarding reads with adapters, uncalled bases, mean Phred below 15, or no exact constant-primer or identifier match. High-quality paired reads were merged with COPE v1.2.5, and unique nucleotide sequences were defined as clonotypes. MiTCR v1.1 was used to align clonotypes to the IMGT TRBV, TRBD and TRBJ reference segments. The analysis included only V-J combinations with a frequency above 0.0001, which together covered about 99% of the repertoires. The TCS score was defined as the ratio of F50 (clonal expansion) to E x V (chaos), calculated using BLOSUM62-based TCRdist between CDR3 peptides within each V-J. Welch's t-statistics and random forest reduced roughly 500 V-J features to 13, which were used in a naive Bayes classifier (R e1071). Sample size was not statistically predetermined, and blinding of investigators to group allocation was not performed. The paper reports TCR Vbeta CDR3 sequencing of over 120 peripheral blood samples: under 45 ophthalmopathy, fewer than 85 hyperthyroidism and around 17 progressor patients.

This sequence originates from a man aged 40-50 years with Graves disease. Donor details come from another sample of the same person, matched by shared clones. The V and J segments used are TRBV10-1 and TRBJ2-3; the D gene is possibly TRBD1 or TRBD2, with 5 bases matching each. Sequencing used peripheral blood mononuclear cells (PBMCs), obtained at new diagnosis, from a patient treated with antithyroid drugs. CDR3 protein: CASSRDAGTDTQYF. The nucleotides are TGCGCCAGCAGCAGGGACGCAGGCACAGATACGCAGTATTTT.